Below are 8 T cell receptor beta chains sequenced from a single sample in a study of human CD4 T cells and Enterobacteriaceae. Sorting took every CD4+ cell except CD45RA+CCR7+CD95- naive cells, reaching over 95% purity. Clones were read by immunoSEQ multiplex PCR, and TCRdb kept only the in-frame ones, dropping some. The sample has 25,000 to 35,000 clones; roughly 80% are singletons. The sample was memory CD4+ T cells from blood. Every receptor here comes from a human donor in good health.

The genes are TRBV9 and TRBJ1-2; no clear D gene. V lost 0 bases and J 6 bases, leaving 15 bases between the germline ends. Looked up from germline, CDR1 is SGDLS and CDR2 is YYNGEE. The CDR3 has 15 residues. CDR3: CASSVEFGGRHGYTF. The CDR3 coding sequence is TGTGCCAGCAGCGTAGAGTTTGGAGGGCGCCATGGCTACACCTTC.

The V call is TRBV7-9, the J call TRBJ2-7, with 11 bases aligning to TRBD1. The J segment lost 5 bases and the V segment lost 7 bases, leaving 4 bases of the junction unmatched. Germline V gene data show CDR1 as SEHNR and CDR2 as FQNEAQ (reference sequence). This CDR3 comprises 13 residues. CDR3 sequence: CASKRTGGHEQYF. As DNA, the CDR3 is TGTGCCAGCAAAAGGACAGGGGGCCACGAGCAGTACTTC.

The V gene is TRBV5-1, the J gene TRBJ1-4; the match to TRBD1 covers 7 bases. Germline trimming cut 7 bases from V and 5 bases from J; bases unmatched to any gene: 8. CDR1 and CDR2 from the germline V gene are SGHRS and YFSETQ. This CDR3 comprises 14 residues. The CDR3 DNA is TGCGCCAGCGGATCCGGGACAGTAAATGAAAAACTGTTTTTT. This translates into CASGSGTVNEKLFF.

The V call is TRBV19, the J call TRBJ1-6; D is ambiguous. The germline CDR1 and CDR2 sequences are LNHDA and SQIVND (reference sequence). Trimming stripped 5 bases from V and 8 bases from J, with 13 bases between. The CDR3 is 14 residues long. CDR3 protein: CASSSRHRDSPLHF. CDR3 nucleotide sequence: TGTGCCAGTAGTTCGCGGCATCGAGATTCACCCCTCCACTTT.

The chain uses TRBV30 and TRBJ2-2; TRBD2 matches at 7 bases. Germline V gives CDR1 GTSNPN, CDR2 SVGIG (reference sequence). CDR3 size: 16 residues. V shed 4 bases and J 2 bases; nucleotides not matched to a gene: 10. Here the CDR3 reads CAWNWLAVFNTGELFF. For the CDR3, the DNA is TGTGCCTGGAATTGGCTAGCGGTCTTCAACACCGGGGAGCTGTTTTTT.

This sequence joins TRBV29-1 and TRBJ2-2; TRBD2 agrees at 7 bases. V gave up 8 bases and J gave up 0 bases; unmatched junction bases: 12. CDR1 is SQVTM and CDR2 is ANQGSEA in the germline V gene. This CDR3 contains 16 residues. CDR3: CSPRREAGTNTGELFF. CDR3 DNA: TGCAGCCCCCGCCGGGAAGCGGGGACGAACACCGGGGAGCTGTTTTTT.

This clone was recorded only once. This chain connects TRBV6-1 to TRBJ1-6, with a weak D call TRBD1 (5 bases). CDR3 length: 13 residues. Trimming left V 4 bases short and J 9 bases short, with 10 bases between. Germline V gene lookup returns CDR1 MNHNS and CDR2 SASEGT. CDR3 residues: CASSVGLLSPLHF. The CDR3 nucleotides read TGTGCCAGCAGTGTGGGACTGCTTTCACCCCTCCACTTT.

This clone was counted a few times. This chain joins TRBV15 and TRBJ1-5; 7 bases agree with TRBD1. CDR1 and CDR2 (germline): LNHNV, YYDKDF (reference sequence). The junction had 8 bases not matched to a gene; V was cut back by 1 base and J by 2 bases. This CDR3 has 17 residues. CDR3 sequence: CATSRGVQGMGNQPQHF. DNA for the CDR3: TGTGCCACCAGCAGAGGGGTACAGGGGATGGGCAATCAGCCCCAGCATTTT.